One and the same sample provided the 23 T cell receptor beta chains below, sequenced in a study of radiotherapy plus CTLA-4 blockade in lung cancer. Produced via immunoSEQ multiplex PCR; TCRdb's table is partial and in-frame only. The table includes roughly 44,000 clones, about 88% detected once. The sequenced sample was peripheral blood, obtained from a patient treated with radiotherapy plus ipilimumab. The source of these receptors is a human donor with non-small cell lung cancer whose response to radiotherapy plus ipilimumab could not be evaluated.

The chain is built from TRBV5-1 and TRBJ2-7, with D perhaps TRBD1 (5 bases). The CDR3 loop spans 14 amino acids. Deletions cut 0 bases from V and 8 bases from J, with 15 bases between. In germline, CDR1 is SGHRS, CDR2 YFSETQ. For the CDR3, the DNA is TGCGCCAGCAGCTTGGCCGCTACAGGTACCAAGCAGTACTTC. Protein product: CASSLAATGTKQYF.

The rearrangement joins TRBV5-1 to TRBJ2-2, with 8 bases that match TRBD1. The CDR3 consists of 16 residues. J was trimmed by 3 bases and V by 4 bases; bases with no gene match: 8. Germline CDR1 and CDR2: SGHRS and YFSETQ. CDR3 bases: TGCGCCAGCAGCGTTGGGACAGGTGGGCACACCGGGGAGCTGTTTTTT. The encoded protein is CASSVGTGGHTGELFF.

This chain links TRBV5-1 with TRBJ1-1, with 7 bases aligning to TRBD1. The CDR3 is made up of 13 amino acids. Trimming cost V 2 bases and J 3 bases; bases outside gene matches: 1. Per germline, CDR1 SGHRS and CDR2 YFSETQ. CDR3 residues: CASSFQGDTEAFF. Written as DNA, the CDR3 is TGCGCCAGCAGCTTCCAGGGGGACACTGAAGCTTTCTTT.

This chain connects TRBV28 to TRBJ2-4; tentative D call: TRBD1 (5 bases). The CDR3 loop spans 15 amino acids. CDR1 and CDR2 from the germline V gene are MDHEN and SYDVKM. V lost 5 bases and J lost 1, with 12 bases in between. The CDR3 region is CASSLNGAAKNIQYF. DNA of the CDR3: TGTGCCAGCAGTCTGAATGGGGCGGCCAAAAACATTCAGTACTTC.

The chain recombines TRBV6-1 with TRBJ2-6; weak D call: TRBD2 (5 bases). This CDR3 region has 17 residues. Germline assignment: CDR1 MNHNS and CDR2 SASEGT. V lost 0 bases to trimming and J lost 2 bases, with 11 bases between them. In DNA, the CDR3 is TGTGCCAGCAGTGAAGCGCTTCGGGGAGCTGGGGCCAACGTCCTGACTTTC. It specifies CASSEALRGAGANVLTF.

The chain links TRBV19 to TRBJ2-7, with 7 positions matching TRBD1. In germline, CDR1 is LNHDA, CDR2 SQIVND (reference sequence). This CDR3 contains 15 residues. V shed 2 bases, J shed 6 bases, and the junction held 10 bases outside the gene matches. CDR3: CASSISKDRSSEQYF. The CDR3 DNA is TGTGCCAGTAGTATAAGCAAGGACAGGAGTTCCGAGCAGTACTTC.

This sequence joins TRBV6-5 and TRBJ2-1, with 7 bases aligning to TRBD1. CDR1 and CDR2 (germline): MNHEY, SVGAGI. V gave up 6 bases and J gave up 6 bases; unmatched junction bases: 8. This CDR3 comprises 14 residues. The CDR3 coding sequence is TGTGCCAGCAGAAGACAGGGAGCGCCCAATGAGCAGTTCTTC. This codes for CASRRQGAPNEQFF.

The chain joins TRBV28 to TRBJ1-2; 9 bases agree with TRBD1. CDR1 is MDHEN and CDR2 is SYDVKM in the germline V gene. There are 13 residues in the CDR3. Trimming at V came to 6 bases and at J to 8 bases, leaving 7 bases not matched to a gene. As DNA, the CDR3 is TGTGCCAGCAGGCCGGGACAGGGACAGGGCTACACCTTC. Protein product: CASRPGQGQGYTF.

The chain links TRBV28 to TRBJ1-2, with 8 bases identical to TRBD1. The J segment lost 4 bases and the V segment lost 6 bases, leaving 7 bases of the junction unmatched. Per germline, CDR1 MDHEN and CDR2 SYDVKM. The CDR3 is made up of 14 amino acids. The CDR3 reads CASSTQGVAYGYTF. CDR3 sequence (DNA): TGTGCCAGCAGCACACAGGGGGTGGCCTATGGCTACACCTTC.

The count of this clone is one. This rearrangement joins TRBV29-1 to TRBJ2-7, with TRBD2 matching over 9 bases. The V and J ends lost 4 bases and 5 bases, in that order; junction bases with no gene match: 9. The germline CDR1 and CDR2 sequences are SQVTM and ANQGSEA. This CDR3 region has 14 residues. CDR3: CSVGDSGSPHEQYF. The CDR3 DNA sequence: TGCAGCGTTGGGGATAGCGGGAGTCCCCACGAGCAGTACTTC.

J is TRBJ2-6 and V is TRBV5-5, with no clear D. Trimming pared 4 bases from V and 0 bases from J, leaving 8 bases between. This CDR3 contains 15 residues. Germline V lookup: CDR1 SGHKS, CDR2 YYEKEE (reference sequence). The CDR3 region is CASSADFSGANVLTF. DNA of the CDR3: TGTGCCAGCAGCGCCGACTTCTCTGGGGCCAACGTCCTGACTTTC.

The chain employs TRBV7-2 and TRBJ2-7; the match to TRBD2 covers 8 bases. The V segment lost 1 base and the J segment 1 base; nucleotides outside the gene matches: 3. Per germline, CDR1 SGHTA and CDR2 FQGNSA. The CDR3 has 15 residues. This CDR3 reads CASSLVAGGSYEQYF. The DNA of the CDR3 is TGTGCCAGCAGCTTAGTGGCGGGAGGTTCCTACGAGCAGTACTTC.

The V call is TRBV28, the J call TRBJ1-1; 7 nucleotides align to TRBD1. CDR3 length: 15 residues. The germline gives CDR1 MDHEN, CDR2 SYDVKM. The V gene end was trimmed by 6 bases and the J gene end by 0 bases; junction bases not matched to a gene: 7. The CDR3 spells CASRNKQGLNTEAFF. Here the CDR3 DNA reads TGTGCCAGCAGGAATAAACAGGGGCTGAACACTGAAGCTTTCTTT.

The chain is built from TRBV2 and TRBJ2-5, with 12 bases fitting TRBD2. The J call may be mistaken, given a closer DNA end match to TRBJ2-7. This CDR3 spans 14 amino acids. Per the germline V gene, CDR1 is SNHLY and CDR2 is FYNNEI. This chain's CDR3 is CASRRLAGVNEQYF. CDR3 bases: TGTGCCAGCAGGCGACTAGCGGGGGTCAACGAGCAGTACTTC.

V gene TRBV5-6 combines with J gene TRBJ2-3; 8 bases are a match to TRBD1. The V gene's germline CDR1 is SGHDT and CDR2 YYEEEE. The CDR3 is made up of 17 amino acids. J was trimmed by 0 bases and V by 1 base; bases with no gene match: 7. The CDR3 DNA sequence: TGTGCCAGCAGCTTGCGGTCGACAGGGGCGAGCACAGATACGCAGTATTTT. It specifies CASSLRSTGASTDTQYF. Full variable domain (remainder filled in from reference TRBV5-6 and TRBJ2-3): DAGVTQSPTHLIKTRGQQVTLRCSPKSGHDTVSWYQQALGQGPQFIFQYYEEEERQRGNFPDRFSGHQFPNYSSELNVNALLLGDSALYLCASSLRSTGASTDTQYFGPGTRLTVL.

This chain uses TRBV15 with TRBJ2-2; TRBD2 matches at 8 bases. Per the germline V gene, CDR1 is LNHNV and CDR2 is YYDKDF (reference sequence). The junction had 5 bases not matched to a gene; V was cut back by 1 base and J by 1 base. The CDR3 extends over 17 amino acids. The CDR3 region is CATSRASGGKNTGELFF. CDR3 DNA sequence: TGTGCCACCAGCAGAGCGTCGGGAGGGAAGAACACCGGGGAGCTGTTTTTT.

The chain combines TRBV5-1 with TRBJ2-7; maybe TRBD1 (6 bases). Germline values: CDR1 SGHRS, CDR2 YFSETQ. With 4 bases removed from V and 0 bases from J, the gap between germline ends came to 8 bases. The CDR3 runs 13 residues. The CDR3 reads CASSPRGSYEQYF. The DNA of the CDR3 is TGCGCCAGCAGCCCCAGGGGCTCCTACGAGCAGTACTTC.

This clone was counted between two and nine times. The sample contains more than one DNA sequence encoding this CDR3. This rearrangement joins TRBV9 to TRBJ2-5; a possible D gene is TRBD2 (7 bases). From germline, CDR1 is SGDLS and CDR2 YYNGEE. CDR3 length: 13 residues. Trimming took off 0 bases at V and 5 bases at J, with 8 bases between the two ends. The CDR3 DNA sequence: TGTGCCAGCAGCGTAGGCGGGGGCGAGACCCAGTACTTC. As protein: CASSVGGGETQYF.

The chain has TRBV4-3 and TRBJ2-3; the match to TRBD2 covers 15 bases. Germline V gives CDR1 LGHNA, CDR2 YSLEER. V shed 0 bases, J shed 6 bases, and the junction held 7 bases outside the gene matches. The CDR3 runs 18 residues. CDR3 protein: CASSQDGGLAGGLDTQYF. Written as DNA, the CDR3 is TGCGCCAGCAGCCAAGACGGTGGACTAGCGGGAGGGCTGGATACGCAGTATTTT.

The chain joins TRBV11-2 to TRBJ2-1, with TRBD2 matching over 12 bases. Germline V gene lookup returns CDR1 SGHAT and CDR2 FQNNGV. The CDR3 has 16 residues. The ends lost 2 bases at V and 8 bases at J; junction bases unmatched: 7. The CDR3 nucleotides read TGTGCCAGCAGCTTACCTAGCGGGGGGGCCGGGTATGAGCAGTTCTTC. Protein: CASSLPSGGAGYEQFF.

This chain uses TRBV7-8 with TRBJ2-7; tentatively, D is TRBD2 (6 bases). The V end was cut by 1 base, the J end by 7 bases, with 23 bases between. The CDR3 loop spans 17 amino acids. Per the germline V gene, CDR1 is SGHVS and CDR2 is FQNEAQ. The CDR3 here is CASSLEGAGTSLREQYF. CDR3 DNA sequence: TGTGCCAGCAGCTTAGAAGGTGCGGGGACCAGCCTAAGGGAGCAGTACTTC.

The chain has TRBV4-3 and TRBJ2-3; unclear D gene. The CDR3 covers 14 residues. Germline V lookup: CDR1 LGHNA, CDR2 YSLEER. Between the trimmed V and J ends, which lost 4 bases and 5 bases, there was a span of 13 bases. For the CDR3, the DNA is TGCGCCAGCAGCCTCACCCAACTCGGAGATACGCAGTATTTT. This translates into CASSLTQLGDTQYF.

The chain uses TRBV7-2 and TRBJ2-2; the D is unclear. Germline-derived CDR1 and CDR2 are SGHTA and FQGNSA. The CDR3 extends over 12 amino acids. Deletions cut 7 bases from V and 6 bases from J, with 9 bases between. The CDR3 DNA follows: TGTGCCAGCACCTCCGGTCCCGGGGAGCTGTTTTTT. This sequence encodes CASTSGPGELFF. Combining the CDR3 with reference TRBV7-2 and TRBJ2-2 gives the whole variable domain GAGVSQSPSNKVTEKGKDVELRCDPISGHTALYWYRQSLGQGLEFLIYFQGNSAPDKSGLPSDRFSAERTGGSVSTLTIQRTQQEDSAVYLCASTSGPGELFFGEGSRLTVL.